This T cell receptor (beta chain) comes out of a study of T cells in tumors after PD-1 blockade. Study in general: Some patients also took daily vismodegib 150 mg during anti-PD-1 treatment.

This table comes from immunoSEQ multiplex PCR, and its TCRdb copy is limited to in-frame clones, with some not included. The repertoire holds approximately 4,900 clones, 65% to 80% seen once, with 25% to 40% in the top ten. Template: tumor biopsy or peripheral blood genomic DNA, 616-6,004 ng per sample. CDR1 MNHEY and CDR2 SVGEGT come from the germline V gene. Trimming shortened V by 3 bases and J by 7 bases, and 13 bases separated the two germline ends. This CDR3 is built from 15 residues. The genes are TRBV6-2 or TRBV6-3 and TRBJ1-6; no clear D gene. Here the sequenced sample was tumor tissue, taken before anti-PD-1 treatment. This receptor was obtained from a human donor with cutaneous squamous cell carcinoma. CDR3: CASSYGSPLNSPLHF. CDR3 in DNA: TGTGCCAGCAGTTATGGGAGCCCCCTGAATTCACCCCTCCACTTT.